This T cell receptor beta chain was sequenced for a study of cytomegalovirus exposure and HLA in healthy donors. With regard to this clone: Its antigen is undetermined.

Study observations and caveats: Some TCR beta chains (around 180 of them) were listed as cytomegalovirus-associated. Later genetic work tied a missense DCLRE1C variant to beta-chain V and J trimming.

Healthy bone marrow donors made up the donors. Germline assignment: CDR1 SEHNR and CDR2 FQNEAQ (reference sequence). J was trimmed by 7 bases and V by 7 bases; bases with no gene match: 12. The CDR3 extends over 14 amino acids. The PCR was carried out with 60 Vbeta primers and 13 Jbeta primers. Sequenced by immunoSEQ multiplex PCR; TCRdb stores in-frame clones only, minus some. Seen here are over 70,000 clones, over 55% observed once, and the top ten hold 20% to 25%. The sample comprised PBMCs. This chain connects TRBV7-9 to TRBJ1-1, with 7 positions matching TRBD1. The origin of this receptor is a woman aged 45-65 years in good health and CMV-seropositive. The CDR3 loop reads CASIPGTATYEAFF. In nucleotides, the CDR3 is TGTGCCAGCATCCCCGGGACAGCGACTTATGAAGCTTTCTTT.